This T cell receptor (beta chain) was recorded in a study of blood T cell repertoires in COVID-19. Looking at the study overall: From the United States, Italy and Spain came samples of acute and convalescent COVID-19. From T cells, B-cell-depleted T cells, or PBMCs came the material, which was cDNA or gDNA.

Per the original methods: Estimated nucleated cell counts came from reference gene primer amplification. Method: immunoSEQ multiplex PCR; TCRdb's copy keeps in-frame clones and lacks some. V, J and clone size were drawn from that table, and D and trimming were deduced from the DNA. The repertoire consists of approximately 100,000 clones, with around 89% occurring once and the leading ten covering about 34%. V dropped 6 bases and J dropped 5; count of bases not matched to a gene: 9. Germline V gene data show CDR1 as MNHNY and CDR2 as SVGAGI (reference sequence). The CDR3 has 15 amino acids. The receptor was derived from a woman older than 75 with acute or convalescent COVID-19. V is TRBV6-6 and J is TRBJ1-5; TRBD1 agrees at 8 bases. Sample: peripheral blood. The CDR3 DNA is TGTGCCAGCAGGCCGCGAGGACAGGGACATCAGCCCCAGCATTTT. Translating gives CASRPRGQGHQPQHF.